A single sample gave rise to the 2 T cell receptor beta chains below, sequenced in a study of cytomegalovirus exposure and HLA in healthy donors. PCR involved 60 Vbeta and 13 Jbeta primers. This table comes from immunoSEQ multiplex PCR, and its TCRdb copy is limited to in-frame clones, with some not included. Counted here are over 120,000 clones, under 90% occurring once; the ten biggest clones make up about 4.3%. The sequencing sample was made of PBMCs. These receptor sequences come from a man between 35 and 55 years old in good health and CMV-seronegative.

The chain employs TRBV5-1 and TRBJ1-2; D perhaps matches TRBD1 (5 bases). V was pared by 4 bases and J by 6 bases, with 10 bases between. The CDR3 has 12 amino acids. CDR1 and CDR2 from the germline V gene are SGHRS and YFSETQ. The CDR3: CASSQTANGYTF. The CDR3 coding sequence is TGCGCCAGCAGCCAGACAGCCAATGGCTACACCTTC.

This clone was observed a few times. This rearrangement joins TRBV5-1 to TRBJ2-1; TRBD2 aligns across 13 bases. Germline V gives CDR1 SGHRS, CDR2 YFSETQ. This CDR3 has 15 residues. The V gene end was trimmed by 1 base and the J gene end by 9 bases; junction bases not matched to a gene: 4. The CDR3 sequence: CASSLTSGGATEQFF. The CDR3, as DNA: TGCGCCAGCAGCTTGACTAGCGGGGGGGCTACTGAGCAGTTCTTC.